The 32 T cell receptor beta chains below were found in one sample sequenced in a study of blood T cell repertoires in COVID-19. Libraries were prepared by immunoSEQ multiplex PCR; TCRdb keeps only in-frame clonotypes and omits some of them. The data contain some 180,000 clones, around 83% of them singletons. Sequencing input: PBMCs or T cells enriched from blood (not recorded which). These receptors came from a woman between 40 and 50 years old in a cohort exposed to, infected with or recovered from COVID-19 (not recorded which).

The CDR3 is CASSPMGDYEQYF. In nucleotides, the CDR3 is TGTGCCAGCAGCCCTATGGGAGACTACGAGCAGTACTTC. This chain uses TRBV14 with TRBJ2-7; perhaps TRBD2 as D (5 bases). V lost 4 bases and J lost 3, with 10 bases in between. CDR3 length: 13 amino acids. Germline CDR1 SGHDN, CDR2 FVKESK.

V is TRBV18 and J is TRBJ2-2; D is perhaps TRBD1 (8 bases). The CDR3 runs 15 residues. V was cut by 2 bases and J by 6 bases, with 13 bases left in between. Germline V gene data show CDR1 as KGHSH and CDR2 as LQKENI. The chain's CDR3 is CASSPRTGRAGELFF. As DNA, the CDR3 is TGTGCCAGCTCACCAAGGACAGGGAGGGCCGGGGAGCTGTTTTTT.

This clone was found once. The chain links TRBV18 to TRBJ2-3; D unresolved. Trimming removed 2 bases at V and 2 bases at J, with 8 bases between. CDR1 is KGHSH and CDR2 is LQKENI in the germline V gene. The CDR3 runs to 14 residues. The CDR3 loop reads CASSPGLNTDTQYF. The CDR3 DNA reads as TGTGCCAGCTCACCAGGGCTAAACACAGATACGCAGTATTTT.

This clone appeared a few times. The gene calls are TRBV3-1 (or the pseudogene TRBV3-2) and TRBJ1-6; weak D call: TRBD1 (6 bases). The CDR3 has 15 amino acids. Germline V gives CDR1 LGHDT, CDR2 YNNKEL (reference sequence). Trimming took off 4 bases at V and 4 bases at J, with 11 bases between the two ends. CDR3 protein: CASSLGQLYNSPLHF. The CDR3, as DNA: TGTGCCAGCAGCCTAGGACAGCTATATAATTCACCCCTCCACTTT.

The CDR3, as DNA: TGCGCCAGCAGCCCCCCCGCTGGAAACACCATATATTTT. Its protein is CASSPPAGNTIYF. V gene TRBV4-1 combines with J gene TRBJ1-3; no definite D call. Germline CDR1 and CDR2: MGHRA and YSYEKL. The CDR3 runs to 13 residues. V lost 4 bases and J lost 2, with 6 bases in between.

The CDR3 DNA is TGCAGTGCTAGTCGTCTGCTTAACCCGTCGGACACCATATATTTT. Its protein product is CSASRLLNPSDTIYF. The chain combines TRBV20-1 with TRBJ1-3; D not certain. The CDR3 length is 15 residues. Germline-derived CDR1 and CDR2 are DFQATT and SNEGSKA (reference sequence). The V end was cut by 3 bases, the J end by 8 bases, with 20 bases between.

This clone was detected once. This chain joins TRBV29-1 and TRBJ2-5; 11 bases map to TRBD2. Looked up from germline, CDR1 is SQVTM and CDR2 is ANQGSEA. The CDR3 sequence is 15 residues long. Germline trimming cut 4 bases from V and 4 bases from J; bases unmatched to any gene: 8. This chain's CDR3 is CSVGLAGGLGETQYF. CDR3 coding DNA: TGCAGCGTTGGGCTAGCGGGGGGTTTGGGAGAGACCCAGTACTTC.

J is TRBJ1-5 and V is TRBV15; 7 nucleotides line up with TRBD1. Losses at the gene ends were 8 bases for V and 0 bases for J; bases not matched to a gene: 7. This CDR3 is built from 15 residues. The germline CDR1 and CDR2 sequences are LNHNV and YYDKDF (reference sequence). The CDR3 DNA reads as TGTGCCACCTCGACAGGGAACTATAGCAATCAGCCCCAGCATTTT. Translation gives CATSTGNYSNQPQHF.

This clone was seen only a few times. The rearrangement joins TRBV19 to TRBJ2-1, with 10 bases that match TRBD1. Germline V CDR1 and CDR2: LNHDA, SQIVND (reference sequence). J was trimmed by 7 bases and V by 6 bases; bases with no gene match: 6. This CDR3 comprises 14 residues. CDR3 DNA sequence: TGTGCCAGTAGCCTGGGACAGGGGATGAATGAGCAGTTCTTC. This codes for CASSLGQGMNEQFF.

The V call is TRBV6-2 or TRBV6-3, the J call TRBJ1-5; D gene ambiguous. The CDR3 totals 12 residues. Trimming removed 6 bases from V and 9 bases from J, with 12 bases in between. The germline V gene encodes CDR1 MNHEY and CDR2 SVGEGT. CDR3 amino acids: CASRPTFPPQHF. CDR3 nucleotides: TGTGCCAGCAGGCCTACATTTCCGCCCCAGCATTTT.

The V and J genes are TRBV7-2 and TRBJ2-2; tentatively, D is TRBD2 (7 bases). V shed 2 bases and J shed 6 bases, with 19 bases lying between them. The CDR3 extends over 17 amino acids. Germline CDR1 reads SGHTA; CDR2 reads FQGNSA. CDR3 nucleotides: TGTGCCAGCAGCTTAATCGGGGGGCCGTACGGGGCCGGGGAGCTGTTTTTT. Amino acid sequence: CASSLIGGPYGAGELFF.

The gene calls are TRBV5-1 and TRBJ1-6, with D perhaps TRBD1 (5 bases). The germline CDR1 and CDR2 sequences are SGHRS and YFSETQ. The CDR3 contains 14 residues. The ends were cut back, 5 bases at V and 7 bases at J, with 13 bases in the middle. The CDR3 here is CASRTQGSNSPLHF. The CDR3 DNA sequence: TGCGCCAGCAGGACCCAGGGTTCCAATTCACCCCTCCACTTT.

This chain uses TRBV15 with TRBJ2-1; D may be TRBD1 (5 bases). Trimming cost V 4 bases and J 4 bases, with 8 bases left between them. The CDR3 totals 13 residues. Germline CDR1 is LNHNV and CDR2 is YYDKDF (reference sequence). CDR3 amino acids: CATSIDRYNEQFF. The CDR3 DNA follows: TGTGCCACCAGCATCGACAGATACAATGAGCAGTTCTTC.

The chain uses TRBV6-1 and TRBJ1-5; maybe TRBD1 (5 bases). The CDR3 is 14 residues long. Trimming took off 2 bases at V and 10 bases at J, with 15 bases between the two ends. Germline V gene data show CDR1 as MNHNS and CDR2 as SASEGT. The chain's CDR3 is CASSERVGGAPQHF. The DNA for the CDR3 is TGTGCCAGCAGTGAAAGGGTTGGAGGGGCCCCCCAGCATTTT.

This chain connects TRBV6-5 to TRBJ2-5; D ambiguous. CDR1 and CDR2 (germline): MNHEY, SVGAGI. The CDR3 extends over 12 amino acids. V lost 8 bases, J lost 1 base, and 8 bases lay in between. CDR3 DNA sequence: TGTGCCAGCGGCACCCTCCAAGAGACCCAGTACTTC. Translating it yields CASGTLQETQYF.

This clone was picked up a small number of times. CDR3: CASSQRASGGTDEQFF. DNA of the CDR3: TGTGCCAGCAGCCAACGCGCTAGCGGGGGTACAGATGAGCAGTTCTTC. The chain carries TRBV3-1 (or the pseudogene TRBV3-2) and TRBJ2-1, with 10 positions matching TRBD2. CDR1 is LGHDT and CDR2 is YNNKEL in the germline V gene (reference sequence). The CDR3 is 16 amino acids. The trim removed 2 bases at V and 8 bases at J, leaving 9 bases unmatched.

The V call is TRBV10-2, the J call TRBJ1-2; a possible D gene is TRBD1 (5 bases). Trimming took off 4 bases at V and 2 bases at J, with 11 bases between the two ends. This CDR3 has 14 residues. The germline V gene has CDR1 WSHSY and CDR2 SAAADI. The CDR3: CASSGQGLNYGYTF. The CDR3 nucleotides read TGCGCCAGCAGTGGGCAGGGTCTCAACTATGGCTACACCTTC.

DNA of the CDR3: TGTGCCAGCTACATTCGGGGTGCAGAGACCCAGTACTTC. Encoded protein: CASYIRGAETQYF. The genes are TRBV5-4 and TRBJ2-5, with D tentatively TRBD2 (5 bases). The CDR3 spans 13 residues. V lost 7 bases to trimming and J lost 4 bases, with 14 bases between them. Germline assignment: CDR1 SGHNT and CDR2 YYREEE (reference sequence).

This clone appeared a single time. The chain employs TRBV27 and TRBJ2-1, with a tentative D call TRBD1 (6 bases). The CDR3 length is 14 residues. The V end was cut by 3 bases, the J end by 9 bases, with 15 bases between. In germline, CDR1 is MNHEY, CDR2 SMNVEV (reference sequence). The CDR3 reads CASSFAQGSTEQFF. In DNA, the CDR3 is TGTGCCAGCAGTTTTGCGCAGGGGTCTACTGAGCAGTTCTTC.

This clone was seen repeatedly, ten times or more. The chain is built from TRBV6-1 and TRBJ1-4; possible D gene TRBD1, 5 bases. V was pared by 2 bases and J by 7 bases, with 14 bases between. This CDR3 is 15 amino acids long. Germline V gene lookup returns CDR1 MNHNS and CDR2 SASEGT. CDR3 sequence: CASSEFLGGGEKLFF. CDR3 nucleotide sequence: TGTGCCAGCAGTGAATTTTTGGGGGGGGGTGAAAAACTGTTTTTT.

The chain employs TRBV19 and TRBJ1-1; maybe TRBD1 (5 bases). V was cut by 4 bases and J by 4 bases, with 16 bases left in between. The CDR3 runs 15 residues. Per germline, CDR1 LNHDA and CDR2 SQIVND (reference sequence). The CDR3 region is CASSNLRQGITEAFF. The CDR3 DNA reads TGTGCCAGTAGTAACCTTCGTCAGGGTATCACTGAAGCTTTCTTT.

In regard to this clone: Other nucleotide sequences in the sample specify the same CDR3. V gene TRBV6-5 combines with J gene TRBJ1-1; D is unresolved. With 2 bases removed from V and 4 bases from J, the gap between germline ends came to 11 bases. CDR1 MNHEY and CDR2 SVGAGI come from the germline V gene. CDR3 length: 14 amino acids. The CDR3 DNA follows: TGTGCCAGCAGTTACGTCCGGGGAGGCACTGAAGCTTTCTTT. Translating it yields CASSYVRGGTEAFF.

The rearrangement links TRBV6-2 or TRBV6-3 to TRBJ2-7, with 10 bases matching TRBD1. The CDR3 is made up of 15 amino acids. V lost 4 bases to trimming and J lost 3 bases; unmatched junction nucleotides: 6. Germline CDR1 MNHEY, CDR2 SVGEGT. CDR3 loop: CASSFGQGGRYEQYF. Here the CDR3 DNA reads TGTGCCAGCAGTTTCGGACAGGGGGGGCGCTACGAGCAGTACTTC.

The CDR3 DNA reads TGTGCCAGCAGTTTATCCCGCGAGCAGTACTTC. Protein sequence: CASSLSREQYF. The gene calls are TRBV28 and TRBJ2-7; unclear D gene. This CDR3 has 11 amino acids. In germline, CDR1 is MDHEN, CDR2 SYDVKM. The V end lost 1 base, the J end lost 6 bases, and 4 bases lay between the germline ends.

The genes are TRBV10-3 and TRBJ1-1, with no clear D. With 2 bases removed from V and 0 bases from J, the gap between germline ends came to 7 bases. The germline gives CDR1 ENHRY, CDR2 SYGVKD. The CDR3 extends over 14 amino acids. The CDR3 DNA sequence: TGTGCCATCAGTGAGCGAGCTTTGAACACTGAAGCTTTCTTT. This sequence encodes CAISERALNTEAFF.

This sequence joins TRBV13 and TRBJ2-7, with TRBD2 identical over 13 bases. The length of the CDR3 is 15 residues. The V gene end was trimmed by 3 bases and the J gene end by 4 bases; junction bases not matched to a gene: 3. Germline-derived CDR1 and CDR2 are PRHDT and FYEKMQ (reference sequence). The CDR3 DNA reads as TGTGCCAGCAGCTTTGGGACTAGCGGGGTATACGAGCAGTACTTC. Amino acid sequence: CASSFGTSGVYEQYF.

This clone was seen a single time. The chain combines TRBV6-5 with TRBJ2-1; D is possibly TRBD1 (5 bases). V lost 7 bases, J lost 1 base, and 8 bases lay in between. The CDR3 covers 13 residues. Per the germline V gene, CDR1 is MNHEY and CDR2 is SVGAGI. The CDR3 reads CASTAGSYNEQFF. DNA for the CDR3: TGTGCCAGCACGGCAGGGTCCTACAATGAGCAGTTCTTC.

This rearrangement joins TRBV3-1 (or the pseudogene TRBV3-2) to TRBJ1-1; possibly TRBD1 for D (5 bases). Looked up from germline, CDR1 is LGHDT and CDR2 is YNNKEL (reference sequence). The CDR3 has 14 amino acids. The V end lost 4 bases, the J end lost 1 base, and 10 bases lay between the germline ends. The CDR3 region has the DNA TGTGCCAGCAGCCCTGGACACCCGAACACTGAAGCTTTCTTT. It specifies CASSPGHPNTEAFF.

J is TRBJ2-7 and V is TRBV18; 8 nucleotides line up with TRBD1. The junction had 6 bases not matched to a gene; V was cut back by 3 bases and J by 2 bases. Germline V CDR1 and CDR2: KGHSH, LQKENI. The CDR3 contains 15 residues. As DNA, the CDR3 is TGTGCCAGCTCACCCGAGACAGGGGACCCCTACGAGCAGTACTTC. Amino acid sequence: CASSPETGDPYEQYF.

This clone was seen only once. The chain joins TRBV6-5 to TRBJ1-5; 7 bases match TRBD1. This CDR3 comprises 15 residues. The junction had 6 bases not matched to a gene; V was cut back by 7 bases and J by 0 bases. Germline lookup yields CDR1 MNHEY and CDR2 SVGAGI. This CDR3 is CASMGNRGSNQPQHF. The CDR3 coding sequence is TGTGCCAGCATGGGAAACAGGGGTAGCAATCAGCCCCAGCATTTT.

The V and J genes are TRBV19 and TRBJ1-5; tentative D call: TRBD1 (6 bases). The CDR3 covers 15 residues. Germline CDR1 and CDR2: LNHDA and SQIVND (reference sequence). The germline V and J ends were trimmed by 4 bases and 0 bases, with 10 bases remaining between them. The CDR3 here is CASSSRGDSNQPQHF. Written as DNA, the CDR3 is TGTGCCAGTAGTAGCAGGGGAGATAGCAATCAGCCCCAGCATTTT.

The J gene is TRBJ1-2, the V gene TRBV4-1; D remains unclear. The CDR3 is 14 residues long. In germline, CDR1 is MGHRA, CDR2 YSYEKL. The V end lost 0 bases, the J end lost 4 bases, and 9 bases lay between the germline ends. CDR3 residues: CASSQDVHTYGYTF. For the CDR3, the DNA is TGCGCCAGCAGCCAAGATGTTCACACCTATGGCTACACCTTC.